This TCR beta chain appears in the sequencing data of a study of OX40 agonist ivuxolimab in advanced cancers. The data were produced by immunoSEQ multiplex PCR, yet TCRdb's version contains in-frame clones alone and is incomplete. The sample lists over 100,000 clones; 80% to 90% were seen once. This clone was observed once. This sample comprised CD4+ or CD8+ T cells sorted from blood, obtained in a trial of the OX40 agonist ivuxolimab. This TCR was sampled from an adult with an advanced solid tumor such as melanoma, head and neck, liver or kidney cancer.

CDR3 sequence (DNA): TGTGCCAGCAGTGAACGGCCAGCGGGGGGCCCCGATACGCAGTATTTT. Translation: CASSERPAGGPDTQYF. This chain uses TRBV6-1 with TRBJ2-3, with 9 bases matching TRBD2. Germline-derived CDR1 and CDR2 are MNHNS and SASEGT. CDR3 size: 16 residues. Losses at the gene ends were 2 bases for V and 6 bases for J; bases not matched to a gene: 9.